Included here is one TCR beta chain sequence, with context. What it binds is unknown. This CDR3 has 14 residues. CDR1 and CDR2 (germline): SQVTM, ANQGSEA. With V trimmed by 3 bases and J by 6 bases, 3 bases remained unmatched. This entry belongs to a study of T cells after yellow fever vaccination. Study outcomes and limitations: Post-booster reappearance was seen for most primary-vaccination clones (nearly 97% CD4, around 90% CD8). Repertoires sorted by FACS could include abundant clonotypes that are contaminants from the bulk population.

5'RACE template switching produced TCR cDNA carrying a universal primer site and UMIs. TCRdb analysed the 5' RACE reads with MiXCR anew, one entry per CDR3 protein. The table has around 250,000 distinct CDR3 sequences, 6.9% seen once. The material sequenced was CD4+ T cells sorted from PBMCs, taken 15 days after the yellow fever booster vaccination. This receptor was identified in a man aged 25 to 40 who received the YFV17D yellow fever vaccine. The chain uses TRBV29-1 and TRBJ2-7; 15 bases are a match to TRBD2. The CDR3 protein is CSVEGLAGGIEQYF. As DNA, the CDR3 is TGCAGCGTTGAGGGACTAGCGGGAGGCATCGAGCAGTACTTC.